A selection of T cell receptor beta chains follows, all from one sample in a study of patients and donors after allogeneic stem cell transplantation. Via MiXCR, TCRdb re-called the RT-PCR reads, giving one row per CDR3 protein. The table has about 230,000 distinct CDR3 sequences, roughly 14% seen once; the top ten hold 11%. The specimen sequenced was blood, either unsorted or a sorted T cell fraction (not recorded which). Every receptor here comes from a human donor who was either an allogeneic HSCT recipient or a stem cell or donor lymphocyte infusion donor (not recorded which). It is not recorded whose cells these are; they may come from a transplant donor. Each CDR3 is given with its conserved first and last residue. The order of the fields is J gene, V gene, CDR3 length, CDR3 protein.

j_call: TRBJ1-2
v_call: TRBV7-2
cdr3_length: 17
cdr3_aa: CASSTAPGTGNLFGYTF

j_call: TRBJ1-1
v_call: TRBV14
cdr3_length: 15
cdr3_aa: CASSAGQQRRTEAFF

j_call: TRBJ2-7
v_call: TRBV20-1
cdr3_length: 12
cdr3_aa: CSVSGADYEQYF

j_call: TRBJ1-2
v_call: TRBV24-1
cdr3_length: 14
cdr3_aa: CATSDLSRNYGYTF

j_call: TRBJ2-1
v_call: TRBV7-2
cdr3_length: 14
cdr3_aa: CASSLGGSGKEQFF

j_call: TRBJ1-2
v_call: TRBV6-2/TRBV6-3
cdr3_length: 16
cdr3_aa: CASSYPSSRGADGYTF

j_call: TRBJ1-1
v_call: TRBV15
cdr3_length: 14
cdr3_aa: CATSRDPTNTEAFF

j_call: TRBJ2-2
v_call: TRBV7-2
cdr3_length: 17
cdr3_aa: CASSFRPQFRSTGELFF

j_call: TRBJ1-1
v_call: TRBV6-1
cdr3_length: 15
cdr3_aa: CASSGSPGVNTEAFF

j_call: TRBJ2-5
v_call: TRBV6-2/TRBV6-3
cdr3_length: 12
cdr3_aa: CASSHGGAAQYF

j_call: TRBJ1-1
v_call: TRBV6-1
cdr3_length: 14
cdr3_aa: CASSERGGPTEAFF

j_call: TRBJ1-1
v_call: TRBV5-1
cdr3_length: 15
cdr3_aa: CASSLGMGTNTEAFF

j_call: TRBJ1-5
v_call: TRBV10-3
cdr3_length: 15
cdr3_aa: CAISESGSTHQPQHF

j_call: TRBJ1-5
v_call: TRBV7-2
cdr3_length: 13
cdr3_aa: CASSDYRAQPQHF

j_call: TRBJ1-6
v_call: TRBV10-3
cdr3_length: 13
cdr3_aa: CAITEGVNSPLHF

j_call: TRBJ1-5
v_call: TRBV28
cdr3_length: 14
cdr3_aa: CASSESAGSRPQHF

j_call: TRBJ2-3
v_call: TRBV20-1
cdr3_length: 15
cdr3_aa: CSANVGDRGRGTQYF

j_call: TRBJ2-6
v_call: TRBV4-2
cdr3_length: 17
cdr3_aa: CASSQEEVSSGANVLTF

j_call: TRBJ2-5
v_call: TRBV7-9
cdr3_length: 12
cdr3_aa: CASSPGRGTQYF

j_call: TRBJ2-3
v_call: TRBV5-4
cdr3_length: 18
cdr3_aa: CASSSGGDSPPPTDTQYF

j_call: TRBJ1-4
v_call: TRBV5-4
cdr3_length: 14
cdr3_aa: CASSLGGENEKLFF

j_call: TRBJ2-1
v_call: TRBV7-6
cdr3_length: 20
cdr3_aa: CASSLDVSPTTASSYNEQFF

j_call: TRBJ2-2
v_call: TRBV14
cdr3_length: 14
cdr3_aa: CASSQEHITGELFF

j_call: TRBJ1-3
v_call: TRBV6-1
cdr3_length: 18
cdr3_aa: CASSPPGGIHSSGNTIYF

j_call: TRBJ2-4
v_call: TRBV12-3/TRBV12-4
cdr3_length: 21
cdr3_aa: CASSFFYGLDSSALAKNIQYF

j_call: TRBJ1-5
v_call: TRBV30
cdr3_length: 17
cdr3_aa: CAWSGGQGFWSNQPQHF

j_call: TRBJ1-1
v_call: TRBV6-4
cdr3_length: 13
cdr3_aa: CASSQGAYTEAFF

j_call: TRBJ2-3
v_call: TRBV20-1
cdr3_length: 18
cdr3_aa: CSARDARGLAGDADTQYF

j_call: TRBJ1-5
v_call: TRBV28
cdr3_length: 16
cdr3_aa: CASSSPDRLSNQPQHF

j_call: TRBJ2-2
v_call: TRBV5-5
cdr3_length: 17
cdr3_aa: CASSGNLAGGPNGELFF

j_call: TRBJ1-2
v_call: TRBV9
cdr3_length: 15
cdr3_aa: CASSTLPGQGGGYTF

j_call: TRBJ2-3
v_call: TRBV7-7
cdr3_length: 13
cdr3_aa: CASSPVPGPTQYF

j_call: TRBJ1-5
v_call: TRBV20-1
cdr3_length: 14
cdr3_aa: CSAHPVKPNQPQHF

j_call: TRBJ1-5
v_call: TRBV18
cdr3_length: 16
cdr3_aa: CASSPPGSGVYQPQHF

j_call: TRBJ2-2
v_call: TRBV6-1
cdr3_length: 15
cdr3_aa: CASNGQGKNTGELFF

j_call: TRBJ1-2
v_call: TRBV15
cdr3_length: 16
cdr3_aa: CATSRDVSSSNYGYTF

j_call: TRBJ2-7
v_call: TRBV5-1
cdr3_length: 13
cdr3_aa: CASSWLATYEQYF

j_call: TRBJ2-5
v_call: TRBV25-1
cdr3_length: 17
cdr3_aa: CASSERLAGGRGETQYF

j_call: TRBJ2-5
v_call: TRBV20-1
cdr3_length: 14
cdr3_aa: CSARDPLGSETQYF

j_call: TRBJ2-7
v_call: TRBV6-1
cdr3_length: 13
cdr3_aa: CASRLAGGDEQYF

j_call: TRBJ2-5
v_call: TRBV5-1
cdr3_length: 15
cdr3_aa: CASSSSPGGQETQYF

j_call: TRBJ1-3
v_call: TRBV10-3
cdr3_length: 12
cdr3_aa: CTISDPGNTIYF

j_call: TRBJ2-5
v_call: TRBV30
cdr3_length: 10
cdr3_aa: CAWSGETQYF